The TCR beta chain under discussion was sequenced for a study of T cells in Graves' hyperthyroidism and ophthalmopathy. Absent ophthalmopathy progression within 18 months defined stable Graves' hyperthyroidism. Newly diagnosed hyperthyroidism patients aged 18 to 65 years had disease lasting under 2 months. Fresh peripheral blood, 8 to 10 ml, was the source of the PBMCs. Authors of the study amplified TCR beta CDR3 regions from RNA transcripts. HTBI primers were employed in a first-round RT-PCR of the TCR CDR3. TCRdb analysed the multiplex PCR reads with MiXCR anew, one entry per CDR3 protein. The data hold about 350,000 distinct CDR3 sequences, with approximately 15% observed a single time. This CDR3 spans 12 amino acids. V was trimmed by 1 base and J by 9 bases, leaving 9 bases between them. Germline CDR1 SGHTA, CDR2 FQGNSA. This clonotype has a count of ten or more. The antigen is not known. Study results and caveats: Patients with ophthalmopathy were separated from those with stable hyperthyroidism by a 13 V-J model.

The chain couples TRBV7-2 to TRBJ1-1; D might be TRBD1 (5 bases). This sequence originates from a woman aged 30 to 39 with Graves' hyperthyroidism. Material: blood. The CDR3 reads CASSLGGPQAFF. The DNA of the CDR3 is TGTGCCAGCAGCTTAGGGGGCCCCCAAGCTTTCTTT.